This is a list of T cell receptor beta chains from one sample in a study of blood T cell repertoires in COVID-19. TCRdb's copy holds only in-frame clones and misses some; the assay was immunoSEQ multiplex PCR. This table holds roughly 340,000 clones, 80% to 90% found once. The sequencing sample was made of PBMCs or T cells enriched from blood (not recorded which). The receptors were gathered from a man between 18 and 35 years old who had recovered from COVID-19. CDR3s include the opening cysteine and the closing phenylalanine or tryptophan. Each record gives: J gene, D gene, clone size, V gene, CDR3 DNA, CDR3 protein. A D gene is named only where the DNA matches it firmly. Only some rows state a clone size, as once, few, many or a class for expanded clones.

j_call: TRBJ1-1; d_call: TRBD1; clone_size: -; v_call: TRBV5-5; cdr3_nt: TGTGCCAGCAGCTTGGGCAGGGGGCGGACTGAAGCTTTCTTT; cdr3_aa: CASSLGRGRTEAFF
j_call: TRBJ1-1; d_call: TRBD1; clone_size: -; v_call: TRBV18; cdr3_nt: TGTGCCAGCTCACCGGGGACAGGGATCACTGAAGCTTTCTTT; cdr3_aa: CASSPGTGITEAFF
j_call: TRBJ1-1; d_call: -; clone_size: -; v_call: TRBV7-9; cdr3_nt: TGTGCCAGCAGCTTAGAAGGAGGTAGGACTGAAGCTTTCTTT; cdr3_aa: CASSLEGGRTEAFF
j_call: TRBJ2-1; d_call: -; clone_size: -; v_call: TRBV10-3; cdr3_nt: TGTGCCATCCGAGGGTCCTTGGGGAATGAGCAGTTCTTC; cdr3_aa: CAIRGSLGNEQFF
j_call: TRBJ1-5; d_call: -; clone_size: few; v_call: TRBV28; cdr3_nt: TGTGCCAGCAGTTCTCAGGGTAGAGGCAATCAGCCCCAGCATTTT; cdr3_aa: CASSSQGRGNQPQHF
j_call: TRBJ1-4; d_call: -; clone_size: -; v_call: TRBV5-1; cdr3_nt: TGCGCCAGCAGCTTGGAAACGGGGACTCGTGGTGAAAAACTGTTTTTT; cdr3_aa: CASSLETGTRGEKLFF
j_call: TRBJ2-2; d_call: -; clone_size: -; v_call: TRBV2; cdr3_nt: TGTGCCAGCAGTGCGGTTACCGGGGAGCTGTTTTTT; cdr3_aa: CASSAVTGELFF
j_call: TRBJ1-1; d_call: -; clone_size: -; v_call: TRBV18; cdr3_nt: TGTGCCAGCTCACCACCGACAGCGAACACTGAAGCTTTCTTT; cdr3_aa: CASSPPTANTEAFF
j_call: TRBJ1-1; d_call: TRBD1; clone_size: -; v_call: TRBV6-5; cdr3_nt: TGTGCCAGCAGCCGACAGGGGTGGAGGACTGAAGCTTTCTTT; cdr3_aa: CASSRQGWRTEAFF
j_call: TRBJ2-3; d_call: TRBD1; clone_size: -; v_call: TRBV6-1; cdr3_nt: TGTGCCAGCAGTGAACTTCTCTCGGGACAGGGGGCGAGAACAGATACGCAGTATTTT; cdr3_aa: CASSELLSGQGARTDTQYF
j_call: TRBJ1-1; d_call: -; clone_size: once; v_call: TRBV7-3; cdr3_nt: TGTGCCAGCAGCAAAGACAGGAACACTGAAGCTTTCTTT; cdr3_aa: CASSKDRNTEAFF
j_call: TRBJ2-1; d_call: TRBD2; clone_size: -; v_call: TRBV25-1; cdr3_nt: TGTGCCAGCATCACGGCTAGCGGGAGTGGGGAGCAGTTCTTC; cdr3_aa: CASITASGSGEQFF
j_call: TRBJ2-7; d_call: TRBD2; clone_size: -; v_call: TRBV7-9; cdr3_nt: TGTGCCAGCAGCGAGCTGCGGGCTAGCGGGGGGCCGGCCCCCTACGAGCAGTACTTC; cdr3_aa: CASSELRASGGPAPYEQYF
j_call: TRBJ1-2; d_call: -; clone_size: few; v_call: TRBV28; cdr3_nt: TGTGCCAGCAGTTTAGACAGCTATGGCTACACCTTC; cdr3_aa: CASSLDSYGYTF
j_call: TRBJ1-5; d_call: -; clone_size: once; v_call: TRBV19; cdr3_nt: TGTGCCAGTAGTAGCCTTGGGGGCGGGCAGCCCCAGCATTTT; cdr3_aa: CASSSLGGGQPQHF
j_call: TRBJ1-2; d_call: -; clone_size: -; v_call: TRBV19; cdr3_nt: TGTGCCAGTAGTATAGAAACAGACTATGGCTACACCTTC; cdr3_aa: CASSIETDYGYTF
j_call: TRBJ2-2; d_call: TRBD1; clone_size: -; v_call: TRBV18; cdr3_nt: TGTGCCAGCGAATCAACCGGGACAGGGCTTCCCGGGGAGCTGTTTTTT; cdr3_aa: CASESTGTGLPGELFF
j_call: TRBJ2-2; d_call: -; clone_size: -; v_call: TRBV11-2; cdr3_nt: TGTGCCAGCAGCTTAGGCGCAGGGTCCGGGGAGCTGTTTTTT; cdr3_aa: CASSLGAGSGELFF
j_call: TRBJ2-5; d_call: -; clone_size: -; v_call: TRBV9; cdr3_nt: TGTGCCAGCAGCGTAGGTTCTTGGGGGCGCCAAGAGACCCAGTACTTC; cdr3_aa: CASSVGSWGRQETQYF
j_call: TRBJ1-2; d_call: -; clone_size: -; v_call: TRBV5-1; cdr3_nt: TGCGCCAGCAGCTTGATAGAGAACTATGGCTACACCTTC; cdr3_aa: CASSLIENYGYTF
j_call: TRBJ2-7; d_call: -; clone_size: -; v_call: TRBV28; cdr3_nt: TGTGCCAGCAGTTCCCCGGTAACAGCTCCTCACGAGCAGTACTTC; cdr3_aa: CASSSPVTAPHEQYF
j_call: TRBJ1-2; d_call: TRBD1; clone_size: -; v_call: TRBV7-9; cdr3_nt: TGTGCCAGCAGCTCCGACAGGGGTAACTATGGCTACACCTTC; cdr3_aa: CASSSDRGNYGYTF
j_call: TRBJ2-7; d_call: -; clone_size: -; v_call: TRBV6-5; cdr3_nt: TGTGCCAGCAGCTGGACAGAGGTCTCCTACGAGCAGTACTTC; cdr3_aa: CASSWTEVSYEQYF
j_call: TRBJ1-1; d_call: -; clone_size: -; v_call: TRBV5-1; cdr3_nt: TGCGCCAGCAGCCAAAGAGGTATTCTAAACACTGAAGCTTTCTTT; cdr3_aa: CASSQRGILNTEAFF
j_call: TRBJ1-1; d_call: -; clone_size: -; v_call: TRBV19; cdr3_nt: TGTGCCAGCAAGTGGGGGGTCCAGGGACGCACTGAAGCTTTCTTT; cdr3_aa: CASKWGVQGRTEAFF
j_call: TRBJ2-7; d_call: TRBD1; clone_size: -; v_call: TRBV19; cdr3_nt: TGTGCCAGTAGTATTGGGACAGGGAACTACGAGCAGTACTTC; cdr3_aa: CASSIGTGNYEQYF
j_call: TRBJ1-6; d_call: -; clone_size: few; v_call: TRBV4-3; cdr3_nt: TGCGCCAGCAGCCAAGAATGGGCAGGAAGTAATTCACCCCTCCACTTT; cdr3_aa: CASSQEWAGSNSPLHF
j_call: TRBJ1-2; d_call: TRBD1; clone_size: once; v_call: TRBV9; cdr3_nt: TGTGCCAGCAGCGTACAGGGGGCAGGGGATGGCTACACCTTC; cdr3_aa: CASSVQGAGDGYTF
j_call: TRBJ2-2; d_call: -; clone_size: -; v_call: TRBV5-6; cdr3_nt: TGTGCCAGCAGCTTGGTGACAGGACTGAACACCGGGGAGCTGTTTTTT; cdr3_aa: CASSLVTGLNTGELFF
j_call: TRBJ2-1; d_call: -; clone_size: -; v_call: TRBV5-6; cdr3_nt: TGTGCCAGCAGCCCGCCCCGCCTGAGCTCCTACAATGAGCAGTTCTTC; cdr3_aa: CASSPPRLSSYNEQFF
j_call: TRBJ1-1; d_call: -; clone_size: -; v_call: TRBV6-4; cdr3_nt: TGTGCCAGCAGTGACAGGGCAGGGGAAGCTTTCTTT; cdr3_aa: CASSDRAGEAFF
j_call: TRBJ1-3; d_call: -; clone_size: -; v_call: TRBV6-1; cdr3_nt: TGTGCCAGCAGTGCGTCCCAGGGCCCCTCTGGAAACACCATATATTTT; cdr3_aa: CASSASQGPSGNTIYF
j_call: TRBJ2-7; d_call: TRBD1; clone_size: -; v_call: TRBV6-5; cdr3_nt: TGTGCCAGCAGTAGGGGACAGGGGGGCCACGAGCAGTACTTC; cdr3_aa: CASSRGQGGHEQYF
j_call: TRBJ1-6; d_call: TRBD1; clone_size: -; v_call: TRBV4-1; cdr3_nt: TGCGCCAGCAGCCACCAACAGGGGGCAAAAAATTCACCCCTCCACTTT; cdr3_aa: CASSHQQGAKNSPLHF
j_call: TRBJ2-1; d_call: TRBD2; clone_size: -; v_call: TRBV28; cdr3_nt: TGTGCCAGCAGTATACCTAGCGGGAGGATGAGTGAGCAGTTCTTC; cdr3_aa: CASSIPSGRMSEQFF
j_call: TRBJ2-1; d_call: -; clone_size: -; v_call: TRBV27; cdr3_nt: TGTGCCTCCACGGCGGGGAGATTTAGTAATGAGCAGTTCTTC; cdr3_aa: CASTAGRFSNEQFF
j_call: TRBJ2-7; d_call: TRBD1; clone_size: -; v_call: TRBV3-1/TRBV3-2; cdr3_nt: TGTGCCAGCAGCCTAAACAGGGGAAACGAGCAGTACTTC; cdr3_aa: CASSLNRGNEQYF
j_call: TRBJ2-2; d_call: -; clone_size: -; v_call: TRBV11-2; cdr3_nt: TGTGCCAGCAGCTTAGTCCGGGACACCGGGGAGCTGTTTTTT; cdr3_aa: CASSLVRDTGELFF
j_call: TRBJ1-6; d_call: TRBD1; clone_size: -; v_call: TRBV7-9; cdr3_nt: TGTGCCAGCAGCCGAGGGGGCCGATATAATTCACCCCTCCACTTT; cdr3_aa: CASSRGGRYNSPLHF
j_call: TRBJ1-1; d_call: TRBD1; clone_size: -; v_call: TRBV14; cdr3_nt: TGTGCCAGCAGCCAAGATCTGACAGGGATGGCTTTCTTT; cdr3_aa: CASSQDLTGMAFF
j_call: TRBJ1-3; d_call: -; clone_size: -; v_call: TRBV7-9; cdr3_nt: TGTGCCAGCAGCTTATTGGCTGCTGGAAACACCATATATTTT; cdr3_aa: CASSLLAAGNTIYF
j_call: TRBJ2-2; d_call: -; clone_size: -; v_call: TRBV28; cdr3_nt: TGTGCCAGCTTCCGGAGTAGCGGGGAGCTGTTTTTT; cdr3_aa: CASFRSSGELFF
j_call: TRBJ2-2; d_call: TRBD2; clone_size: few; v_call: TRBV7-3; cdr3_nt: TGTGCCAGCAGCTTAATGCAGCGGGGGACCGGGGAGCTGTTTTTT; cdr3_aa: CASSLMQRGTGELFF
j_call: TRBJ1-1; d_call: -; clone_size: -; v_call: TRBV12-3/TRBV12-4; cdr3_nt: TGTGCCAGCACGTCAGGCACTGAAGCTTTCTTT; cdr3_aa: CASTSGTEAFF
j_call: TRBJ2-2; d_call: TRBD2; clone_size: -; v_call: TRBV7-2; cdr3_nt: TGTGCCAGCAGCTTATCCGGACTAGCGGGAATTACCGGGGAGCTGTTTTTT; cdr3_aa: CASSLSGLAGITGELFF
j_call: TRBJ1-1; d_call: -; clone_size: -; v_call: TRBV28; cdr3_nt: TGTGCCAGCATGGAGCCCTTGAACACTGAAGCTTTCTTT; cdr3_aa: CASMEPLNTEAFF
j_call: TRBJ2-5; d_call: TRBD1; clone_size: once; v_call: TRBV20-1; cdr3_nt: TGCAGTGCGAGTGACAGGGGGGTTGGGGAGACCCAGTACTTC; cdr3_aa: CSASDRGVGETQYF
j_call: TRBJ1-2; d_call: -; clone_size: -; v_call: TRBV6-2/TRBV6-3; cdr3_nt: TGTGCCAGCAGACCTGGAGGGACCGCCGGGGGCTACACCTTC; cdr3_aa: CASRPGGTAGGYTF